This passage covers 16 T cell receptor beta chains from one sample sequenced in a study of cytomegalovirus exposure and HLA in healthy donors. Sequencing used immunoSEQ multiplex PCR; TCRdb keeps in-frame clones, though not all of them. This table has roughly 64,000 clones, about 95% appearing once. Input material: PBMCs. These receptors all come from a woman younger than 35 in good health and CMV-seropositive.

A single count supports this clone. V usage is TRBV4-3 and J usage is TRBJ2-5; no definite D call. The germline V gene encodes CDR1 LGHNA and CDR2 YSLEER. The V gene lost 1 base and the J gene lost 5 bases, with 20 bases spanning the gap. The CDR3 has 17 amino acids. DNA for the CDR3: TGCGCCAGCAGCCAAGGTTCCCCCATAAGCGTCGGGGAGACCCAGTACTTC. As protein: CASSQGSPISVGETQYF.

The rearrangement links TRBV28 to TRBJ2-7; D is possibly TRBD2 (6 bases). This CDR3 comprises 14 residues. The V gene lost 11 bases and the J gene lost 2 bases, with 19 bases spanning the gap. Germline loops: CDR1 MDHEN, CDR2 SYDVKM. In nucleotides, the CDR3 is TGTGCCGCGGCGGGACCAGGAGTGCCCTACGAGCAGTACTTC. Protein: CAAAGPGVPYEQYF.

This sequence joins TRBV5-1 and TRBJ2-2; 12 bases agree with TRBD2. The germline gives CDR1 SGHRS, CDR2 YFSETQ. V lost 8 bases, J lost 5 bases, and 4 bases stayed unmatched. The CDR3 runs 14 residues. The CDR3 nucleotides are TGCGCCAGTTCGACTAGCGGGAGTACCGGGGAGCTGTTTTTT. It translates to CASSTSGSTGELFF. The full variable domain, in which reference TRBV5-1 and TRBJ2-2 provide the parts outside the CDR3, is KAGVTQTPRYLIKTRGQQVTLSCSPISGHRSVSWYQQTPGQGLQFLFEYFSETQRNKGNFPGRFSGRQFSNSRSEMNVSTLELGDSALYLCASSTSGSTGELFFGEGSRLTVL.

The chain joins TRBV18 to TRBJ1-2, with D tentatively TRBD1 (6 bases). The germline V gene has CDR1 KGHSH and CDR2 LQKENI. The CDR3 spans 17 residues. Deletions cut 0 bases from V and 4 bases from J, with 18 bases between. The CDR3 loop is CASSPPSSGGDPYGYTF. The CDR3, as DNA: TGTGCCAGCTCACCACCCAGTTCGGGGGGCGATCCCTATGGCTACACCTTC.

This clone was observed once. The gene calls are TRBV4-3 and TRBJ1-1; D is ambiguous. The V and J ends lost 0 bases and 4 bases respectively, with 12 bases between them. Germline assignment: CDR1 LGHNA and CDR2 YSLEER. This CDR3 contains 15 residues. This chain's CDR3 is CASSQDSMRATEAFF. The CDR3 bases are TGCGCCAGCAGCCAAGATAGCATGAGGGCCACTGAAGCTTTCTTT.

V and J are TRBV27 and TRBJ2-5; D is unclear. The germline V and J ends were trimmed by 5 bases and 2 bases, with 9 bases remaining between them. CDR3 size: 13 residues. CDR1 MNHEY and CDR2 SMNVEV come from the germline V gene (reference sequence). CDR3 coding DNA: TGTGCCAGCAGTCCTCGTAATCAAGAGACCCAGTACTTC. It specifies CASSPRNQETQYF.

The rearrangement links TRBV6-5 to TRBJ2-1; the D is unclear. The CDR3 has 15 amino acids. Germline values: CDR1 MNHEY, CDR2 SVGAGI. Trimming cost V 4 bases and J 0 bases, with 10 bases left between them. The CDR3 reads CASSSPSSSYNEQFF. The CDR3 region has the DNA TGTGCCAGCAGTTCTCCGTCGAGCTCCTACAATGAGCAGTTCTTC.

This chain uses TRBV5-1 with TRBJ2-1; 11 nucleotides match TRBD2. The CDR3 consists of 16 residues. From germline, CDR1 is SGHRS and CDR2 YFSETQ. Trimming removed 2 bases from V and 4 bases from J; junction bases left unmatched: 5. In nucleotides, the CDR3 is TGCGCCAGCAGCTTTCTTGGGACTAGCGGATACAATGAGCAGTTCTTC. Its translation: CASSFLGTSGYNEQFF.

The V gene is TRBV6-1, the J gene TRBJ2-7; weak D call: TRBD1 (5 bases). The V end lost 1 base, the J end lost 0 bases, and 19 bases lay between the germline ends. Germline-derived CDR1 and CDR2 are MNHNS and SASEGT. The length of the CDR3 is 18 residues. The CDR3 region has the DNA TGTGCCAGCAGTGAAGGCCCAGGCAGGGAAGGTGTCTCCTACGAGCAGTACTTC. This encodes CASSEGPGREGVSYEQYF.

V gene TRBV19 combines with J gene TRBJ2-2; 7 bases agree with TRBD2. Germline lookup yields CDR1 LNHDA and CDR2 SQIVND (reference sequence). The ends lost 8 bases at V and 1 base at J; junction bases unmatched: 4. The CDR3 spans 14 residues. The CDR3 DNA reads as TGTGCCAGTGATGCTAGCGGGAACACCGGGGAGCTGTTTTTT. Translated: CASDASGNTGELFF.

The chain has TRBV14 and TRBJ2-2, with 7 bases identical to TRBD1. The V segment lost 1 base and the J segment 0 bases; nucleotides outside the gene matches: 2. This CDR3 has 16 residues. The germline V gene has CDR1 SGHDN and CDR2 FVKESK. Written as DNA, the CDR3 is TGTGCCAGCAGCCAAGCGGGACAGTCGAACACCGGGGAGCTGTTTTTT. Encoded protein: CASSQAGQSNTGELFF.

The chain uses TRBV7-3 and TRBJ1-2; D call uncertain. Trimming pared 4 bases from V and 4 bases from J, leaving 7 bases between. This CDR3 has 12 residues. Germline CDR1 is SGHTA and CDR2 is FQGTGA. The CDR3 bases are TGTGCCAGCAGCTACCTAGGCTATGGCTACACCTTC. Protein sequence: CASSYLGYGYTF.

This rearrangement joins TRBV7-2 to TRBJ1-2; 8 nucleotides line up with TRBD1. V was pared by 5 bases and J by 7 bases, with 3 bases of the junction left unmatched. The germline CDR1 and CDR2 sequences are SGHTA and FQGNSA. CDR3 length equals 12 residues. CDR3 sequence (DNA): TGTGCCAGCAGCCGCGACAGGGGTGGCTACACCTTC. Translation: CASSRDRGGYTF.

This chain connects TRBV11-2 to TRBJ1-1; 7 bases are a match to TRBD1. CDR3 length: 17 residues. Germline V gene data show CDR1 as SGHAT and CDR2 as FQNNGV. Germline trimming cut 6 bases from V and 0 bases from J; bases unmatched to any gene: 13. CDR3 sequence: CASSRPTGQPMNTEAFF. The CDR3 coding sequence is TGTGCCAGCAGTCGTCCAACGGGACAGCCTATGAACACTGAAGCTTTCTTT.

The V gene is TRBV6-5, the J gene TRBJ2-5, with a tentative D call TRBD2 (5 bases). Germline CDR1 and CDR2: MNHEY and SVGAGI. The CDR3 extends over 15 amino acids. Trimming took off 0 bases at V and 2 bases at J, with 10 bases between the two ends. The CDR3 sequence is CASSYSGVRQETQYF. As DNA, the CDR3 is TGTGCCAGCAGTTACTCCGGGGTTCGGCAAGAGACCCAGTACTTC.

The chain carries TRBV18 and TRBJ2-1, with 8 bases aligning to TRBD2. Germline V gives CDR1 KGHSH, CDR2 LQKENI. The CDR3 consists of 14 residues. Trimming cost V 4 bases and J 7 bases; bases outside gene matches: 6. CDR3 nucleotide sequence: TGTGCCAGCTCACGGCGGGAGGACCAGAATGAGCAGTTCTTC. It codes for CASSRREDQNEQFF.